One and the same sample provided the 21 T cell receptor beta chains below, sequenced in a study of blood T cell repertoires in COVID-19. Clones were sequenced by immunoSEQ multiplex PCR, and TCRdb holds only the in-frame ones, with some missing. The data show roughly 100,000 clones, 75% to 85% seen once. Material: peripheral blood. The source of these receptors is a woman in her seventies with acute or convalescent COVID-19.

The chain joins TRBV2 to TRBJ1-1; D not resolved. The CDR3 is 14 amino acids. Germline-derived CDR1 and CDR2 are SNHLY and FYNNEI. Trimming took 6 bases from V and 0 from J, leaving 11 bases between them. CDR3: CASSSNPMNTEAFF. CDR3 bases: TGTGCCAGCAGCTCTAACCCGATGAACACTGAAGCTTTCTTT.

The rearrangement links TRBV4-3 to TRBJ2-7; the match to TRBD2 covers 8 bases. Germline CDR1 and CDR2: LGHNA and YSLEER. The CDR3 is made up of 15 amino acids. Trimming took 2 bases from V and 4 from J; bases not matched to a gene: 7. CDR3 in DNA: TGCGCCAGCAGCCAACACCCGGGACTAGGTTACGAGCAGTACTTC. Its protein is CASSQHPGLGYEQYF.

The chain uses TRBV5-4 and TRBJ1-5; D is perhaps TRBD1 (6 bases). The V gene's germline CDR1 is SGHNT and CDR2 YYREEE (reference sequence). The CDR3 has 15 residues. Trimming cost V 0 bases and J 7 bases, with 14 bases left between them. CDR3 protein: CASSLVGRGRQPQHF. The CDR3 DNA is TGTGCCAGCAGCTTGGTTGGCAGGGGAAGACAGCCCCAGCATTTT.

In this sample, this clone turned up many times. This chain connects TRBV7-2 to TRBJ1-5, with D uncertain. This CDR3 is 15 amino acids long. The V gene lost 4 bases and the J gene lost 0 bases, with 10 bases spanning the gap. Per germline, CDR1 SGHTA and CDR2 FQGNSA. This CDR3 reads CASSSEGYSNQPQHF. CDR3 nucleotides: TGTGCCAGCAGCTCGGAGGGATATAGCAATCAGCCCCAGCATTTT.

The V call is TRBV30, the J call TRBJ2-7; TRBD1 matches 9 bases. The J segment lost 7 bases and the V segment lost 0 bases, leaving 4 bases of the junction unmatched. There are 13 residues in the CDR3. The V gene's germline CDR1 is GTSNPN and CDR2 SVGIG (reference sequence). The chain's CDR3 is CAWSVQGAREQYF. The CDR3 nucleotides read TGTGCCTGGAGTGTACAGGGGGCCCGGGAGCAGTACTTC.

This chain joins TRBV6-1 and TRBJ2-5, with TRBD1 identical over 9 bases. The ends lost 2 bases at V and 3 bases at J; junction bases unmatched: 4. Germline V gene sequence: CDR1 MNHNS, CDR2 SASEGT. The CDR3 has 15 amino acids. CDR3 residues: CASSESRTGEETQYF. DNA for the CDR3: TGTGCCAGCAGTGAATCCCGGACAGGGGAAGAGACCCAGTACTTC.

This chain uses TRBV27 with TRBJ2-2; 10 bases map to TRBD2. V lost 9 bases to trimming and J lost 2 bases; unmatched junction nucleotides: 15. Looked up from germline, CDR1 is MNHEY and CDR2 is SMNVEV (reference sequence). The CDR3 covers 18 residues. CDR3 nucleotides: TGTGCCAGGACTCTACGGACTAGCGGACCAATCAACACCGGGGAGCTGTTTTTT. Its protein is CARTLRTSGPINTGELFF.

The rearrangement links TRBV4-2 to TRBJ1-1; 10 bases map to TRBD1. Germline V CDR1 and CDR2: LGHNA, YNFKEQ. The CDR3 is 17 amino acids. V lost 5 bases to trimming and J lost 2 bases; unmatched junction nucleotides: 11. The CDR3 nucleotides read TGTGCCAGCAGCACCCGGACAGGGGGTTTTAGAAACACTGAAGCTTTCTTT. This encodes CASSTRTGGFRNTEAFF.

The CDR3, as DNA: TGTGCCAGCCAGGGGCGGGAGAGAGCCAAAAACATTCAGTACTTC. Its protein is CASQGRERAKNIQYF. V usage is TRBV25-1 and J usage is TRBJ2-4; D is possibly TRBD2 (7 bases). The CDR3 length is 15 residues. V lost 8 bases and J lost 0, with 14 bases in between. Germline V gene data show CDR1 as MGHDK and CDR2 as SYGVNS.

The chain links TRBV9 to TRBJ2-2; D may be TRBD1 (5 bases). Germline lookup yields CDR1 SGDLS and CDR2 YYNGEE. The CDR3 runs to 14 residues. Trimming took off 5 bases at V and 2 bases at J, with 10 bases between the two ends. The CDR3 sequence is CASSAWGNTGELFF. CDR3 DNA: TGTGCCAGCAGTGCCTGGGGCAACACCGGGGAGCTGTTTTTT. Using reference TRBV9 and TRBJ2-2 for the parts outside the CDR3, the full variable domain is DSGVTQTPKHLITATGQRVTLRCSPRSGDLSVYWYQQSLDQGLQFLIQYYNGEERAKGNILERFSAQQFPDLHSELNLSSLELGDSALYFCASSAWGNTGELFFGEGSRLTVL.

The chain combines TRBV28 with TRBJ2-1; 8 nucleotides align to TRBD2. V lost 8 bases and J lost 8; bases outside the gene matches: 11. Per germline, CDR1 MDHEN and CDR2 SYDVKM. This CDR3 spans 14 amino acids. The CDR3: CASALRGRYDEQFF. The CDR3 DNA follows: TGTGCCAGCGCGCTACGCGGGAGGTACGATGAGCAGTTCTTC.

V usage is TRBV10-3 and J usage is TRBJ2-7, with 9 bases that match TRBD1. Unmatched junction bases numbered 18, after V lost 3 bases and J lost 0 bases. Germline lookup yields CDR1 ENHRY and CDR2 SYGVKD. The CDR3 contains 20 residues. CDR3 nucleotide sequence: TGTGCCATCAGTGACCCCACGCCCGGGACAGGGTTGGCCCCCTCCTACGAGCAGTACTTC. This translates into CAISDPTPGTGLAPSYEQYF.

This rearrangement joins TRBV2 to TRBJ1-2; maybe TRBD1 (5 bases). CDR3 size: 14 residues. The V and J ends lost 5 bases and 6 bases respectively, with 16 bases between them. Germline assignment: CDR1 SNHLY and CDR2 FYNNEI. CDR3 DNA sequence: TGTGCCAGCAGTCGCAGGGCACAGGTCGATGGCTACACCTTC. Translated, it gives CASSRRAQVDGYTF.

The chain has TRBV6-5 and TRBJ1-2; TRBD1 might be the D (5 bases). The germline V and J ends were trimmed by 3 bases and 4 bases, with 9 bases remaining between them. CDR1 and CDR2 (germline): MNHEY, SVGAGI. This CDR3 has 13 amino acids. CDR3 DNA: TGTGCCAGCAGTTATGGGGACTTCTATGGCTACACCTTC. It encodes CASSYGDFYGYTF.

J is TRBJ1-6 and V is TRBV3-1 (or the pseudogene TRBV3-2); tentative D call: TRBD1 (6 bases). Deletions cut 8 bases from V and 6 bases from J, with 17 bases between. Per germline, CDR1 LGHDT and CDR2 YNNKEL (reference sequence). The CDR3 is made up of 15 amino acids. CDR3: CASRTEGETNSPLHF. In DNA, the CDR3 is TGTGCCAGCCGTACCGAGGGGGAGACTAATTCACCCCTCCACTTT.

V is TRBV10-1 and J is TRBJ1-1; D may be TRBD1 (5 bases). The CDR3 length is 13 residues. Germline V gene data show CDR1 as WNHNN and CDR2 as SYGVQD (reference sequence). V lost 5 bases, J lost 4 bases, and 11 bases lay in between. The CDR3 here is CASSRGRGTEAFF. DNA of the CDR3: TGCGCCAGCAGTAGGGGTAGGGGCACTGAAGCTTTCTTT.

This clone was seen a handful of times. The gene calls are TRBV6-2 or TRBV6-3 and TRBJ2-5; 9 nucleotides line up with TRBD2. This CDR3 spans 14 amino acids. From germline, CDR1 is MNHEY and CDR2 SVGEGT. V gave up 5 bases and J gave up 7 bases; unmatched junction bases: 8. CDR3 DNA sequence: TGTGCCAGCAGTCCGCTAGGCGGGGGGGGGACCCAGTACTTC. It encodes CASSPLGGGGTQYF.

The chain links TRBV29-1 to TRBJ2-7, with 8 bases matching TRBD2. The CDR3 extends over 13 amino acids. V lost 6 bases, J lost 3 bases, and 7 bases stayed unmatched. Germline V gene sequence: CDR1 SQVTM, CDR2 ANQGSEA. The CDR3 DNA reads as TGCAGCGTGGCCGGGGGGGGTATCTACGAGCAGTACTTC. It specifies CSVAGGGIYEQYF.

The chain couples TRBV5-6 to TRBJ1-1, with 11 bases matching TRBD1. The V gene's germline CDR1 is SGHDT and CDR2 YYEEEE. The CDR3 runs 17 residues. The ends lost 1 base at V and 0 bases at J; junction bases unmatched: 5. CDR3 amino acids: CASSLSDRGPMNTEAFF. The CDR3 region has the DNA TGTGCCAGCAGCTTGTCGGACAGGGGGCCGATGAACACTGAAGCTTTCTTT.

V gene TRBV30 combines with J gene TRBJ1-6; 9 bases line up with TRBD1. Trimming took 1 base from V and 11 from J; bases not matched to a gene: 6. Germline V lookup: CDR1 GTSNPN, CDR2 SVGIG (reference sequence). The CDR3 loop spans 14 amino acids. CDR3 sequence reads: CAWSGTGVSAPLHF. As DNA, the CDR3 is TGTGCCTGGAGTGGGACAGGGGTTTCGGCACCCCTCCACTTT. Full variable domain (outside the CDR3, taken from reference TRBV30 and TRBJ1-6): SQTIHQWPATLVQPVGSPLSLECTVEGTSNPNLYWYRQAAGRGLQLLFYSVGIGQISSEVPQNLSASRPQDRQFILSSKKLLLSDSGFYLCAWSGTGVSAPLHFGNGTRLTVT.

The chain is built from TRBV5-5 and TRBJ1-6, with D possibly TRBD1 on 5 matching bases. CDR1 and CDR2 (germline): SGHKS, YYEKEE (reference sequence). The CDR3 extends over 14 amino acids. V lost 3 bases, J lost 7 bases, and 11 bases lay in between. CDR3 nucleotide sequence: TGTGCCAGCAGCTCCGGGCGGGGCAATTCACCCCTCCACTTT. Its translation is CASSSGRGNSPLHF. The full variable domain, its missing parts supplied by reference TRBV5-5 and TRBJ1-6, is DAGVTQSPTHLIKTRGQQVTLRCSPISGHKSVSWYQQVLGQGPQFIFQYYEKEERGRGNFPDRFSARQFPNYSSELNVNALLLGDSALYLCASSSGRGNSPLHFGNGTRLTVT.